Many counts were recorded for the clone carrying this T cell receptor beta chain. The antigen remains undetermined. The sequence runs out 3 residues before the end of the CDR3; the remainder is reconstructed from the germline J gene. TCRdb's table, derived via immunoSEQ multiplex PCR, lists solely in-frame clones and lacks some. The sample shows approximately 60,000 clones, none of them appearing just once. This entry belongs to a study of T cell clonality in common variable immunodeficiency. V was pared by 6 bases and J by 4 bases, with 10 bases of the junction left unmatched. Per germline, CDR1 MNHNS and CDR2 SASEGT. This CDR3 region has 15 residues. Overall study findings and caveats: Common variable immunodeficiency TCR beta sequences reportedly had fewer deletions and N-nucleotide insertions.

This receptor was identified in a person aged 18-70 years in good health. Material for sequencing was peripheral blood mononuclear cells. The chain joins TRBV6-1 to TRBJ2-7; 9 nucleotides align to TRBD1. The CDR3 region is CASREPGTGTYEQYF. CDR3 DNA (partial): TGTGCCAGCAGGGAACCTGGGACAGGGACTTACGAG.